These 15 T cell receptor beta chains originate from one sample sequenced in a study of cytomegalovirus exposure and HLA in healthy donors listed by TCRdb under 2017. Preparation of the library involved the immunoSEQ multiplex PCR assay. For the multiplex PCR, a mixture combining 60 forward primers for TCR Vbeta segments and 13 reverse primers for TCR Jbeta segments was used. TCRdb mirrors the immuneACCESS table, restricted to in-frame sequences. Some clones are absent from its copies; in checked studies, under half trace to an unresolved V gene, and the reason for the others is unknown. This sample lists under 120,000 clones; 65% to 80% were detected once. The top ten clones comprise roughly 4.9% of the sample. The sequencing input was PBMCs. Every receptor here comes from a female donor in good health and CMV-seropositive.

The gene calls are TRBV20-1 and TRBJ1-1; no clear D gene. In germline, CDR1 is DFQATT, CDR2 SNEGSKA (reference sequence). The CDR3 has 11 amino acids. The CDR3 sequence: CRAAMNTEAFF. The CDR3 DNA sequence: TGCAGAGCCGCGATGAACACTGAAGCTTTCTTT.

The rearrangement uses TRBV5-1 and TRBJ2-5, with TRBD2 as a possible D gene (6 bases). The CDR3 has 15 residues. Deletions cut 0 bases from V and 4 bases from J, with 13 bases between. Germline V gene sequence: CDR1 SGHRS, CDR2 YFSETQ. The CDR3 bases are TGCGCCAGCAGCTTGGCCGCTACCGGGGGAGAGACCCAGTACTTC. The encoded protein is CASSLAATGGETQYF. Supplemented by reference TRBV5-1 and TRBJ2-5, the full variable domain reads KAGVTQTPRYLIKTRGQQVTLSCSPISGHRSVSWYQQTPGQGLQFLFEYFSETQRNKGNFPGRFSGRQFSNSRSEMNVSTLELGDSALYLCASSLAATGGETQYFGPGTRLLVL.

The chain employs TRBV27 and TRBJ2-1; D perhaps matches TRBD2 (6 bases). The V end lost 6 bases, the J end lost 6 bases, and 18 bases lay between the germline ends. Germline CDR1 and CDR2: MNHEY and SMNVEV (reference sequence). CDR3 length: 15 amino acids. CDR3 region: CASSPGTGAVNEQFF. The CDR3 DNA reads as TGTGCCAGCAGCCCCGGGACTGGAGCAGTCAATGAGCAGTTCTTC.

V is TRBV5-1 and J is TRBJ1-4, with D unclear. V lost 2 bases, J lost 8 bases, and 13 bases lay in between. From germline, CDR1 is SGHRS and CDR2 YFSETQ. The CDR3 loop spans 14 amino acids. The CDR3 region is CASSLSQVQEKLFF. CDR3 DNA: TGCGCCAGCAGCTTATCCCAGGTACAGGAAAAACTGTTTTTT.

The genes are TRBV5-1 and TRBJ2-7, with D maybe TRBD1 (6 bases). Per the germline V gene, CDR1 is SGHRS and CDR2 is YFSETQ. The V and J ends lost 5 bases and 6 bases respectively, with 27 bases between them. This CDR3 comprises 17 residues. The CDR3 spells CASSPARGLGAGGEQYF. CDR3 in DNA: TGCGCCAGCAGTCCGGCGAGGGGCTTGGGGGCGGGTGGCGAGCAGTACTTC.

The chain employs TRBV5-1 and TRBJ1-4, with D possibly being TRBD1 (6 bases). V gave up 0 bases and J gave up 8 bases, with 17 bases separating them. The germline gives CDR1 SGHRS, CDR2 YFSETQ. The CDR3 loop spans 16 amino acids. The CDR3 region is CASSLGETGGGEKLFF. CDR3 bases: TGCGCCAGCAGCTTGGGTGAAACGGGGGGCGGCGAAAAACTGTTTTTT. Variable domain in full (rest from reference TRBV5-1 and TRBJ1-4): KAGVTQTPRYLIKTRGQQVTLSCSPISGHRSVSWYQQTPGQGLQFLFEYFSETQRNKGNFPGRFSGRQFSNSRSEMNVSTLELGDSALYLCASSLGETGGGEKLFFGSGTQLSVL.

V and J are TRBV6-6 and TRBJ1-2, with D tentatively TRBD1 (6 bases). V dropped 2 bases and J dropped 4 bases, with 11 bases sitting between them. CDR3 length equals 14 residues. The germline CDR1 and CDR2 sequences are MNHNY and SVGAGI (reference sequence). The CDR3 DNA reads TGTGCCAGCAGTTACCCGGGGGGCTTCTATGGCTACACCTTC. It specifies CASSYPGGFYGYTF.

V and J are TRBV7-9 and TRBJ1-1; D is unclear. CDR1 is SEHNR, CDR2 FQNEAQ, per germline (reference sequence). V lost 5 bases, J lost 3 bases, and 10 bases lay in between. There are 13 residues in the CDR3. In DNA form, the CDR3 reads TGTGCCAGCAGCAAAGTTAGAGACACTGAAGCTTTCTTT. Amino acid sequence: CASSKVRDTEAFF.

This clone was observed a few times. The rearrangement joins TRBV5-1 to TRBJ1-1; D unclear. The germline V and J ends were trimmed by 0 bases and 1 base, with 7 bases remaining between them. Germline-derived CDR1 and CDR2 are SGHRS and YFSETQ. The length of the CDR3 is 14 residues. This CDR3 is CASSLESQNTEAFF. CDR3 in DNA: TGCGCCAGCAGCTTGGAATCCCAGAACACTGAAGCTTTCTTT.

The chain has TRBV9 and TRBJ2-1; D possibly corresponds to TRBD2 (6 bases). Per germline, CDR1 SGDLS and CDR2 YYNGEE. Trimming cost V 7 bases and J 9 bases, with 14 bases left between them. The CDR3 extends over 12 amino acids. CDR3 nucleotide sequence: TGTGCCAGCGGACACGGGAGCACTGAGCAGTTCTTC. As protein: CASGHGSTEQFF.

The chain couples TRBV25-1 to TRBJ1-2; TRBD1 aligns across 9 bases. Trimming at V came to 6 bases and at J to 11 bases, leaving 10 bases not matched to a gene. Germline CDR1 reads MGHDK; CDR2 reads SYGVNS. There are 13 residues in the CDR3. The CDR3 spells CASSVGQGHSYTF. The CDR3 region has the DNA TGTGCCAGCAGCGTAGGACAGGGGCACTCTTACACCTTC.

About this clone itself: The junction departs from germline at one end; a sequencing error may be responsible. V and J are TRBV7-7 and TRBJ2-7, with TRBD2 matching 9 bases. The last part of the DNA fits TRBJ2-5 better; the J call may be wrong. The length of the CDR3 is 15 residues. Germline assignment: CDR1 SSHAT and CDR2 FNYEAQ (reference sequence). The CDR3: CASTEAGGLQETQYF. CDR3 DNA sequence: TGTGCTAGCACCGAAGCGGGGGGTCTCCAAGAGACCCAGTACTTC.

The chain uses TRBV7-2 and TRBJ2-1; maybe TRBD2 (5 bases). Germline values: CDR1 SGHTA, CDR2 FQGNSA. The CDR3 is 14 amino acids. Trimming took 1 base from V and 7 from J, leaving 11 bases between them. In DNA, the CDR3 is TGTGCCAGCAGCTTAGGAGGGCGCGGGAATGAGCAGTTCTTC. Its protein product is CASSLGGRGNEQFF. The full variable domain, completed using reference TRBV7-2 and TRBJ2-1, is GAGVSQSPSNKVTEKGKDVELRCDPISGHTALYWYRQSLGQGLEFLIYFQGNSAPDKSGLPSDRFSAERTGGSVSTLTIQRTQQEDSAVYLCASSLGGRGNEQFFGPGTRLTVL.

The chain recombines TRBV19 with TRBJ2-4, with D unclear. Germline CDR1 reads LNHDA; CDR2 reads SQIVND (reference sequence). The CDR3 consists of 14 residues. The ends were cut back, 3 bases at V and 3 bases at J, with 9 bases in the middle. In DNA, the CDR3 is TGTGCCAGTAGTATTGGGCAGAACAAAAACATTCAGTACTTC. Translating gives CASSIGQNKNIQYF.

The rearrangement joins TRBV28 to TRBJ2-7, with D maybe TRBD1 (5 bases). Germline values: CDR1 MDHEN, CDR2 SYDVKM. V was trimmed by 6 bases and J by 1 base, leaving 10 bases between them. CDR3 length: 13 amino acids. The CDR3 nucleotides are TGTGCCAGCAGACCGGACATTTCCTACGAGCAGTACTTC. The encoded protein is CASRPDISYEQYF.